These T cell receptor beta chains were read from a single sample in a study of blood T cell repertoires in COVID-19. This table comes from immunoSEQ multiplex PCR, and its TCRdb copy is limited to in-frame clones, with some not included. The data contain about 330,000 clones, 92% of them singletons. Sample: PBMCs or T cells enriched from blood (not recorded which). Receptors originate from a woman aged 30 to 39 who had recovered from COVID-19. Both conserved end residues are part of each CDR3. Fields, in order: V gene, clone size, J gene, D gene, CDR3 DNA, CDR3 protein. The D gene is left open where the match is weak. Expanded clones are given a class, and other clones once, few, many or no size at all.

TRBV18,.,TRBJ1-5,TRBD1,TGTGCCAGCTCCCCCCACAGGGGCGGCAATCAGCCCCAGCATTTT,CASSPHRGGNQPQHF
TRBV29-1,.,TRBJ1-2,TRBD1,TGCAGCGTCGACAGGGGGCGGGAAGGCTACACCTTC,CSVDRGREGYTF
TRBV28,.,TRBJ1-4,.,TGTGCCAGCAGTTTGAGTGGGGGGGGTGAAAAACTGTTTTTT,CASSLSGGGEKLFF
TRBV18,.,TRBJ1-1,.,TGTGCCAGCTCGCCATCCGGTCCTATCACTGAAGCTTTCTTT,CASSPSGPITEAFF
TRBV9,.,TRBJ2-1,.,TGTGCCAGCAGCGTAGAGGTTAGACTCAATGAGCAGTTCTTC,CASSVEVRLNEQFF
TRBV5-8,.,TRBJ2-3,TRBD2,TGTGCCAGCAGCTTGGGGTCAACTAGCGGGGGCCCCGGGGGAGATACGCAGTATTTT,CASSLGSTSGGPGGDTQYF
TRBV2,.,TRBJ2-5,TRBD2,TGTGCCAGCACCAATAGAGTAGCGGGAGGGCTCGGGACCCAGTACTTC,CASTNRVAGGLGTQYF
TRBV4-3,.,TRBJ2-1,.,TGCGCCAGCAGCCAAGGGCAGTACAATGAGCAGTTCTTC,CASSQGQYNEQFF
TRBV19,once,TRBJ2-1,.,TGTGCCAGTAGTATTCTGGCTAGCTTTATTCTTAATGAGCAGTTCTTC,CASSILASFILNEQFF
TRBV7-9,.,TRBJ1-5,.,TGTGCCAGCAGCCCCGACGGGAGCAATCAGCCCCAGCATTTT,CASSPDGSNQPQHF
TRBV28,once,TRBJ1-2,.,TGTGCCAGCAGTTTATCAGGCTATGGCTACACCTTC,CASSLSGYGYTF
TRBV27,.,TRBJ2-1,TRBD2,TGTGCCAGCAGTACTCCGGGACTAGCGGGTCCACTGACGCCTTCACCACAGTTCTTC,CASSTPGLAGPLTPSPQFF
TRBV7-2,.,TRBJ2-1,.,TGTGCCAGCAGCTTATGGGAGGGGGGTGAGCAGTTCTTC,CASSLWEGGEQFF
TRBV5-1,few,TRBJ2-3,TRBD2,TGCGCCAGCAGCTCGACTAGCGGCACAGATACGCAGTATTTT,CASSSTSGTDTQYF
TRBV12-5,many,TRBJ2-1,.,TGTGCTAGCGGCGGACTAGGGGGGAATGAGCAGTTCTTC,CASGGLGGNEQFF
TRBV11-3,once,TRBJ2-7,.,TGTGCCAGCAGCCCGCGTGGTTGGGAGCAGTACTTC,CASSPRGWEQYF
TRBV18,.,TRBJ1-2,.,TGTGCCAGCTCACCGGGCGGGGCTGGCTACACCTTC,CASSPGGAGYTF
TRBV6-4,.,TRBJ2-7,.,TGTGCCAGCAGTGATAACATGGGACATTTAAACCCCTACGAGCAGTACTTC,CASSDNMGHLNPYEQYF
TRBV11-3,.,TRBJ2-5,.,TGTGCCAGCAGAAGGCAGGGGAAGGGAGAGACCCAGTACTTC,CASRRQGKGETQYF
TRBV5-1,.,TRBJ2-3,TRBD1,TGCGCCAGCAGCTTAGGGCAGGGGGGCACAGATACGCAGTATTTT,CASSLGQGGTDTQYF
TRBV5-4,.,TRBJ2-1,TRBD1,TGTGCCAGCAGCCATACAGGGGCCAACAATGAGCAGTTCTTC,CASSHTGANNEQFF
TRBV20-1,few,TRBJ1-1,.,TGCAGTGCGGGAGGGAACACTGAAGCTTTCTTT,CSAGGNTEAFF
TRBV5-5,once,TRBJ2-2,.,TGTGCCAGCAGTTCCGCCGGGGAGCTGTTTTTT,CASSSAGELFF
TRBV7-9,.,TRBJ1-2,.,TGTGCCAGCAGCTTAGAGACAGCTAACTATGGCTACACCTTC,CASSLETANYGYTF
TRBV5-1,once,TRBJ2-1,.,TGCGCCAGCAGCCCGGGGGGCCGAGCTCAGTTCTTC,CASSPGGRAQFF
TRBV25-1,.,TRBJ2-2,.,TGTGCCAGCAGGGGGGAGGCGAACACCGGGGAGCTGTTTTTT,CASRGEANTGELFF
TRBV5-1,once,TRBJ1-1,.,TGCGCCAGCAGCACTGGAGCCGCGGTCACTGAAGCTTTCTTT,CASSTGAAVTEAFF
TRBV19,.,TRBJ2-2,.,TGTGCCAGTAGTTGGAGAAGGAACACCGGGGAGCTGTTTTTT,CASSWRRNTGELFF
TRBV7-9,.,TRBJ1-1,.,TGTGCCAGCAGCTTAGGAGGCGGGTATGACACTGAAGCTTTCTTT,CASSLGGGYDTEAFF
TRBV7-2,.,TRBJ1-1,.,TGTGCCAGCAGCTTAGAGGGGTTCACTGAAGCTTTCTTT,CASSLEGFTEAFF
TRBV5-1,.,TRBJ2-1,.,TGCGCCAGCAGCTTGGTTTCTCTCCATGAGCAGTTCTTC,CASSLVSLHEQFF
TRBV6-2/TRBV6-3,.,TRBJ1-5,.,TGTGCCAGCAGTTACCCGCAGCCCCAGCATTTT,CASSYPQPQHF
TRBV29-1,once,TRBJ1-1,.,TGCAGCACCTTGGGACAAATGAACACTGAAGCTTTCTTT,CSTLGQMNTEAFF
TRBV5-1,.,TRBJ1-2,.,TGCGCCAGCAGCCCCGACAGCTATGGCTACACCTTC,CASSPDSYGYTF
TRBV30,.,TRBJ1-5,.,TGTGCCTGGAGTCCAGGGGAACATCAGCCCCAGCATTTT,CAWSPGEHQPQHF
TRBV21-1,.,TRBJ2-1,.,TGTGCCAGCAGCAATTATAGCCGTCAGCCCTACAATGAGCAGTTCTTC,CASSNYSRQPYNEQFF
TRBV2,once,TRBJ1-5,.,TGTGCCAGCAGTGACACCACAAATCAGCCCCAGCATTTT,CASSDTTNQPQHF
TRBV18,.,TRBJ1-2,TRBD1,TGTGCCAGCTCACAAATGGACAGGGGTCATGGCTACACCTTC,CASSQMDRGHGYTF
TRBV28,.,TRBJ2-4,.,TGTGCCAGCGTAAACCCGGGACAAGAAAACATTCAGTACTTC,CASVNPGQENIQYF
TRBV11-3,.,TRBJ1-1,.,TGTGCCAGCAGCTTCACCGGGGAGGGCACTGAAGCTTTCTTT,CASSFTGEGTEAFF
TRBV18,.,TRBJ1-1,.,TGTGCCAGCGCCGCAGGGGAGAACACTGAAGCTTTCTTT,CASAAGENTEAFF
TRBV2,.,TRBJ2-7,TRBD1,TGTGCCAGCAGTGAAGACAGGGGGAGGATTTACGAGCAGTACTTC,CASSEDRGRIYEQYF
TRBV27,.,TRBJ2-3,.,TGTGCCAGCAGTGCCGGTAGCACAGATACGCAGTATTTT,CASSAGSTDTQYF
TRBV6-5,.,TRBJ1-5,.,TGTGCCAGCAGCCCCGAGGCGGGTCAGCCCCAGCATTTT,CASSPEAGQPQHF
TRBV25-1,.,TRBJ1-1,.,TGTGCCAGCAGTGCCACAGGTGAAGCTTTCTTT,CASSATGEAFF
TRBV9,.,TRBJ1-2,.,TGTGCCAGCAGCGTAGGCCCGGGGGGCTTCCCCAACTATGGCTACACCTTC,CASSVGPGGFPNYGYTF
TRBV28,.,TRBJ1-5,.,TGTGCCAGCAGTTTAGGTCGGCTGAGGGCGGGAAACAATCAGCCCCAGCATTTT,CASSLGRLRAGNNQPQHF
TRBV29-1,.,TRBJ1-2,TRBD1,TGCAGCGTTGGGGACAGCTCTAACTATGGCTACACCTTC,CSVGDSSNYGYTF
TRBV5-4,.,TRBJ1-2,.,TGTGCCAGCAGCGGTCTGGACAGAACCCAGCATGGCTACACCTTC,CASSGLDRTQHGYTF
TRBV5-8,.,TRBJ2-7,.,TGTGCCAGCAGCCGTATCGGACTCCCCTCCTCCTACGAGCAGTACTTC,CASSRIGLPSSYEQYF
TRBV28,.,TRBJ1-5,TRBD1,TGTGCCAGCAGTCATGGACAGGGGAGGTCGGGCAATCAGCCCCAGCATTTT,CASSHGQGRSGNQPQHF
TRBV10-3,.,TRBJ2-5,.,TGTGCCATCCAGGGCTGGGGGGAGGAGACCCAGTACTTC,CAIQGWGEETQYF
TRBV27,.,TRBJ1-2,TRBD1,TGTGCCAGCAGAAGCTCAGGACAGGTCCTTGGCTACACCTTC,CASRSSGQVLGYTF
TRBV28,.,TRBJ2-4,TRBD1,TGTGCCAGCAGCCAACAAACAGGGGGTTTGGCCAAAAACATTCAGTACTTC,CASSQQTGGLAKNIQYF
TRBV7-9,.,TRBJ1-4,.,TGTGCCAGCAGCTACAGGGCAAATGGGGAAAAACTGTTTTTT,CASSYRANGEKLFF
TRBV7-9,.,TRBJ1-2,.,TGTGCCAGCAGCTCAAGTCTTCTATGGGGGAGGAATTCTAGAAGTTACACCTTC,CASSSSLLWGRNSRSYTF
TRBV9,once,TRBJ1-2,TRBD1,TGTGCCAGCAGTGGACAGGGGTTTAACTATGGCTACACCTTC,CASSGQGFNYGYTF
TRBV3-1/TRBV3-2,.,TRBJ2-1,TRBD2,TGTGCCAGCAAAGCGGGACTAGCGGACAATGAGCAGTTCTTC,CASKAGLADNEQFF